The 26 T cell receptor beta chains in this list originate from one sample, sequenced in a study of cytotoxic CD8 clonotypes in ibrutinib-treated CLL. Method: immunoSEQ multiplex PCR; TCRdb's copy keeps in-frame clones and lacks some. There are roughly 330,000 clones in the sample; 67% occur only once, and under 8% lies in the top ten. This specimen consisted of PBMCs, obtained after 36 months of ibrutinib treatment. These receptors were obtained from a human donor with chronic lymphocytic leukemia.

The chain has TRBV19 and TRBJ1-6; 9 bases map to TRBD1. There are 14 residues in the CDR3. Germline V gene sequence: CDR1 LNHDA, CDR2 SQIVND (reference sequence). V lost 5 bases to trimming and J lost 7 bases; unmatched junction nucleotides: 3. The DNA for the CDR3 is TGTGCCAGTAGTCAGACAGGGGGAAATTCACCCCTCCACTTT. Its translation: CASSQTGGNSPLHF. The full variable domain, rest sourced from reference TRBV19 and TRBJ1-6, is DGGITQSPKYLFRKEGQNVTLSCEQNLNHDAMYWYRQDPGQGLRLIYYSQIVNDFQKGDIAEGYSVSREKKESFPLTVTSAQKNPTAFYLCASSQTGGNSPLHFGNGTRLTVT.

In this sample, this clone turned up once. The CDR3: CASSFTLAGEQFF. The CDR3, as DNA: TGTGCCAGCAGCTTCACTTTAGCGGGAGAGCAGTTCTTC. The rearrangement uses TRBV6-5 and TRBJ2-1; 8 bases line up with TRBD2. Unmatched junction bases numbered 8, after V lost 6 bases and J lost 10 bases. The CDR3 is 13 amino acids. Germline V lookup: CDR1 MNHEY, CDR2 SVGAGI.

This chain connects TRBV15 to TRBJ2-7; 8 bases fit TRBD2. Germline values: CDR1 LNHNV, CDR2 YYDKDF (reference sequence). The CDR3 runs 15 residues. The trim removed 1 base at V and 4 bases at J, leaving 6 bases unmatched. CDR3 bases: TGTGCCACCAGCAGAGGGCGGGAGGAAAGGTACGAGCAGTACTTC. Translating it yields CATSRGREERYEQYF.

This rearrangement joins TRBV28 to TRBJ2-2; D unclear. Germline assignment: CDR1 MDHEN and CDR2 SYDVKM. This CDR3 is 13 amino acids long. The V end lost 9 bases, the J end lost 1 base, and 9 bases lay between the germline ends. CDR3 nucleotides: TGTGCCAGTGGGTGGGTGAACACCGGGGAGCTGTTTTTT. It specifies CASGWVNTGELFF.

The chain links TRBV6-5 to TRBJ1-5; TRBD1 matches at 8 bases. The CDR3 spans 14 residues. Germline V CDR1 and CDR2: MNHEY, SVGAGI. Unmatched junction bases numbered 7, after V lost 8 bases and J lost 4 bases. CDR3 nucleotide sequence: TGTGCCAGCGGCCGGACAGGGCCAAATCAGCCCCAGCATTTT. It is translated as CASGRTGPNQPQHF.

This clone turned up a few times. The genes are TRBV19 and TRBJ2-7; D is uncertain. In germline, CDR1 is LNHDA, CDR2 SQIVND (reference sequence). This CDR3 comprises 14 residues. The germline V and J ends were trimmed by 7 bases and 4 bases, with 17 bases remaining between them. CDR3 DNA: TGTGCCAGTACAGTAGTTGATAACCCTTACGAGCAGTACTTC. This gives the protein CASTVVDNPYEQYF.

This sequence joins TRBV5-6 and TRBJ2-5, with D unresolved. Trimming took off 0 bases at V and 3 bases at J, with 6 bases between the two ends. CDR1 and CDR2 (germline): SGHDT, YYEEEE. The CDR3 extends over 13 amino acids. This chain's CDR3 is CASSLDREETQYF. The CDR3 DNA is TGTGCCAGCAGCTTGGATAGGGAAGAGACCCAGTACTTC.

The chain carries TRBV9 and TRBJ2-7, with 7 positions matching TRBD2. V shed 2 bases, J shed 3 bases, and the junction held 8 bases outside the gene matches. Germline V gene lookup returns CDR1 SGDLS and CDR2 YYNGEE. CDR3 length: 15 amino acids. CDR3 amino acids: CASSVAAGSFYEQYF. The CDR3, as DNA: TGTGCCAGCAGCGTTGCAGCGGGGAGCTTCTACGAGCAGTACTTC.

About this clone itself: A read error may explain this, as a much larger clone is one base away. This chain joins TRBV5-5 and TRBJ1-1; D is undetermined. The CDR3 sequence is 13 residues long. Germline-derived CDR1 and CDR2 are SGHKS and YYEKEE (reference sequence). The ends were cut back, 0 bases at V and 1 base at J, with 4 bases in the middle. The CDR3 is CASSLEGNTEAFF. The CDR3 nucleotides read TGTGCCAGCAGCTTGGAAGGGAACACTGAAGCTTTCTTT.

The chain employs TRBV25-1 and TRBJ1-6, with 7 nucleotides matching TRBD1. Per the germline V gene, CDR1 is MGHDK and CDR2 is SYGVNS. This CDR3 is 16 amino acids long. J lost 7 bases, V lost 4 bases, and 10 bases had no gene match. The CDR3 DNA sequence: TGTGCCAGCAGTGCTAGACAGGGCTCGGAAAATTCACCCCTCCACTTT. Residues: CASSARQGSENSPLHF.

The chain couples TRBV15 to TRBJ2-7, with 9 bases fitting TRBD1. V was clipped by 3 bases and J by 2 bases; unmatched bases: 11. In germline, CDR1 is LNHNV, CDR2 YYDKDF (reference sequence). The CDR3 spans 17 residues. The CDR3 here is CATSSAVRGTGPYEQYF. CDR3 bases: TGTGCCACCAGCAGCGCCGTCCGGGGGACAGGGCCCTACGAGCAGTACTTC.

The chain links TRBV10-3 to TRBJ1-2, with D possibly being TRBD1 (5 bases). CDR1 and CDR2 (germline): ENHRY, SYGVKD. V lost 0 bases and J lost 6, with 8 bases in between. The length of the CDR3 is 13 residues. The DNA of the CDR3 is TGTGCCATCAGTGAGTCGACAGAGAATGGCTACACCTTC. Protein product: CAISESTENGYTF.

The chain joins TRBV10-3 to TRBJ1-5, with unresolved D. V was clipped by 6 bases and J by 0 bases, with 9 bases between them. The germline V gene encodes CDR1 ENHRY and CDR2 SYGVKD. This CDR3 spans 14 amino acids. DNA for the CDR3: TGTGCCATCAGCAGGACGGTTAGCAATCAGCCCCAGCATTTT. It translates to CAISRTVSNQPQHF.

The chain links TRBV2 to TRBJ2-3, with 10 bases fitting TRBD2. Germline-derived CDR1 and CDR2 are SNHLY and FYNNEI. Trimming cost V 6 bases and J 2 bases; bases outside gene matches: 5. The CDR3 consists of 15 residues. The CDR3 sequence: CASRAGTSATDTQYF. The CDR3 DNA follows: TGTGCCAGCAGGGCCGGGACTAGCGCCACAGATACGCAGTATTTT.

This clone has more than one count but fewer than ten. The chain uses TRBV7-2 and TRBJ2-7; 9 bases match TRBD1. Germline assignment: CDR1 SGHTA and CDR2 FQGNSA. The CDR3 spans 13 residues. Trimming took 8 bases from V and 3 from J; bases not matched to a gene: 5. CDR3 amino acids: CASGPGQGYEQYF. CDR3 DNA: TGTGCCAGCGGGCCGGGACAGGGCTACGAGCAGTACTTC.

This clone was recorded many times. The chain carries TRBV7-9 and TRBJ2-3; D gene uncertain. Germline-derived CDR1 and CDR2 are SEHNR and FQNEAQ (reference sequence). Trimming left V 3 bases short and J 2 bases short, with 0 bases between. This CDR3 comprises 11 residues. CDR3 in amino acids: CASSFTDTQYF. Here the CDR3 DNA reads TGTGCCAGCAGCTTCACAGATACGCAGTATTTT.

The chain employs TRBV6-5 and TRBJ1-6, with 8 bases identical to TRBD1. Germline values: CDR1 MNHEY, CDR2 SVGAGI. The CDR3 runs to 14 residues. V dropped 7 bases and J dropped 5; count of bases not matched to a gene: 4. The DNA of the CDR3 is TGTGCCAGCAACCCGGGACAGGATAATTCACCCCTCCACTTT. Translating it yields CASNPGQDNSPLHF.

The rearrangement joins TRBV2 to TRBJ1-4; possible D gene TRBD1, 6 bases. Trimming pared 6 bases from V and 0 bases from J, leaving 14 bases between. CDR1 is SNHLY and CDR2 is FYNNEI in the germline V gene. CDR3 length: 16 amino acids. The CDR3 DNA reads TGTGCCAGCAGGGGCCGTTGGACAGCAACTAATGAAAAACTGTTTTTT. Translation: CASRGRWTATNEKLFF.

This sequence joins TRBV6-4 and TRBJ1-1; TRBD1 might be the D (5 bases). Germline V lookup: CDR1 MRHNA, CDR2 SNTAGT. The V end was cut by 0 bases, the J end by 10 bases, with 18 bases between. The CDR3 extends over 15 amino acids. CDR3 sequence reads: CASSDSSGPAIRAFF. In DNA, the CDR3 is TGTGCCAGCAGTGACTCGTCAGGGCCCGCGATCAGAGCTTTCTTT.

The rearrangement links TRBV7-2 to TRBJ1-1; D gene unclear. The CDR3 is 13 residues long. The V gene's germline CDR1 is SGHTA and CDR2 FQGNSA. Trimming removed 2 bases from V and 5 bases from J, with 9 bases in between. The CDR3 spells CASSLFRGTEAFF. The CDR3 DNA reads as TGTGCCAGCAGCTTATTCCGAGGGACTGAAGCTTTCTTT. Drawing the rest from reference TRBV7-2 and TRBJ1-1, the complete variable domain is GAGVSQSPSNKVTEKGKDVELRCDPISGHTALYWYRQSLGQGLEFLIYFQGNSAPDKSGLPSDRFSAERTGGSVSTLTIQRTQQEDSAVYLCASSLFRGTEAFFGQGTRLTVV.

Comments on this clone: Relative to the germline gene, one junction end is altered; a read error may explain this. V is TRBV13 and J is TRBJ2-7, with D unclear. The germline CDR1 and CDR2 sequences are PRHDT and FYEKMQ (reference sequence). There are 13 residues in the CDR3. The CDR3 reads CASSPTFGVEEYF. CDR3 nucleotides: TGTGCCAGCAGCCCAACGTTTGGCGTCGAGGAGTACTTC.

A note on this clone: The identical CDR3 is also encoded by other nucleotide sequences in the sample. This rearrangement joins TRBV18 to TRBJ2-6; no definite D call. Germline CDR1 is KGHSH and CDR2 is LQKENI. The length of the CDR3 is 15 residues. Trimming left V 3 bases short and J 2 bases short, with 8 bases between. The CDR3 reads CASSPTGAGANVLTF. The CDR3 DNA sequence: TGTGCCAGCTCACCGACTGGGGCTGGGGCCAACGTCCTGACTTTC.

The chain has TRBV27 and TRBJ2-7; 13 bases fit TRBD2. After removal of 6 bases from V and 1 base from J, the junction contained 3 bases not matched to a gene. The CDR3 loop spans 15 amino acids. Germline CDR1 and CDR2: MNHEY and SMNVEV (reference sequence). The CDR3 loop is CASRLAGGPSYEQYF. CDR3 nucleotides: TGTGCCAGCAGACTAGCGGGAGGGCCTTCCTACGAGCAGTACTTC.

This clone was detected only a few times. The CDR3 sequence: CASSDYGIRSGANVLTF. Written as DNA, the CDR3 is TGTGCCAGCAGCGACTACGGAATCCGCTCTGGGGCCAACGTCCTGACTTTC. The V and J genes are TRBV27 and TRBJ2-6; possibly TRBD2 for D (5 bases). The CDR3 covers 17 residues. Trimming removed 6 bases at V and 0 bases at J, with 15 bases between. Germline CDR1 and CDR2: MNHEY and SMNVEV (reference sequence).

The rearrangement links TRBV6-1 to TRBJ2-7, with TRBD1 matching over 8 bases. The CDR3 runs 14 residues. Germline V lookup: CDR1 MNHNS, CDR2 SASEGT. With 3 bases clipped from V and 7 bases from J, the junction kept 8 bases outside the gene matches. CDR3 DNA: TGTGCCAGCAGTGATCAGGGGGCGCTTTTTGAGCAGTACTTC. As protein: CASSDQGALFEQYF.

This chain uses TRBV19 with TRBJ2-4; D gene unclear. The germline V gene encodes CDR1 LNHDA and CDR2 SQIVND (reference sequence). The CDR3 has 18 residues. V gave up 0 bases and J gave up 1 base, with 16 bases separating them. The CDR3, as DNA: TGTGCCAGTAGTATAGATCCAAGGGTCCGTAAGGCCAAAAACATTCAGTACTTC. This codes for CASSIDPRVRKAKNIQYF.